Listed below are T cell receptor beta chains from one sample, sequenced in a study of blood T cell repertoires in COVID-19. Only in-frame clones appear in the TCRdb table, and some are missing; sequencing was by immunoSEQ multiplex PCR. Of approximately 220,000 clones listed, around four fifths were seen once; the top ten hold 4.5% to 5%. Material for sequencing was PBMCs or T cells enriched from blood (not recorded which). The receptor set was obtained from a woman between 50 and 59 years old who had been exposed to COVID-19. The CDR3 runs from the conserved cysteine through the conserved F or W. A D gene is named only where the DNA matches it firmly. Not every row has a clone size; where given, it reads once, few, many or a size class.

size | J | V | D | DNA | CDR3
NA | TRBJ2-7 | TRBV7-2 | TRBD1 | TGTGCCAGCAGCTCCGACAGGGGGCCTGTGAACTCCTACGAGCAGTACTTC | CASSSDRGPVNSYEQYF
NA | TRBJ2-4 | TRBV6-2/TRBV6-3 | NA | TGTGCCAGCAGCGGGCGCCTAGCCAAAAACATTCAGTACTTC | CASSGRLAKNIQYF
NA | TRBJ2-1 | TRBV7-9 | NA | TGTGCCAGCAGCTTAGCCCCGGGGGGCCCAACCAATGAGCAGTTCTTC | CASSLAPGGPTNEQFF
few | TRBJ1-1 | TRBV5-1 | NA | TGCGCCAGCAGCCCCGACAGGACACCGAACACTGAAGCTTTCTTT | CASSPDRTPNTEAFF
NA | TRBJ2-7 | TRBV6-2/TRBV6-3 | TRBD2 | TGTGCCAGCAGTCCCTACCCGCGGGGGGGCCCCTACGAGCAGTACTTC | CASSPYPRGGPYEQYF
NA | TRBJ2-2 | TRBV19 | NA | TGTGCCAGTAGTATAGCGGCGGGGAGAACCGGGGAGCTGTTTTTT | CASSIAAGRTGELFF
NA | TRBJ2-2 | TRBV24-1 | TRBD1 | TGTGCCACCAGTGAACAGGGGGCGAACACCGGGGAGCTGTTTTTT | CATSEQGANTGELFF
NA | TRBJ1-5 | TRBV5-4 | NA | TGTGCCAGCAGCTTCGGGGGGCATCGTCAGCCCCAGCATTTT | CASSFGGHRQPQHF
NA | TRBJ2-5 | TRBV9 | TRBD2 | TGTGCCAGCAGCGTAGAGGGAGGCGGGGGAGAGACCCAGTACTTC | CASSVEGGGGETQYF
NA | TRBJ1-4 | TRBV10-3 | NA | TGTGCCATCAGTGAGGGGGGGTGGAATGAAAAACTGTTTTTT | CAISEGGWNEKLFF
once | TRBJ2-5 | TRBV6-5 | NA | TGTGCCAGCAGTCAGTTAGGGGGGACCCAGTACTTC | CASSQLGGTQYF
NA | TRBJ1-2 | TRBV6-1 | NA | TGTGCCAGCAGTGATCGGGGCTATGGCTACACCTTC | CASSDRGYGYTF
NA | TRBJ1-6 | TRBV7-9 | TRBD1 | TGTGCCAGCAGCCAGGCAGGGGGTCATTCACCCCTCCACTTT | CASSQAGGHSPLHF
NA | TRBJ1-1 | TRBV6-2/TRBV6-3 | NA | TGTGCCAGCAGTTACCGAACTTACAGTCGCCTCTCCACTGAAGCTTTCTTT | CASSYRTYSRLSTEAFF
NA | TRBJ1-1 | TRBV29-1 | NA | TGCAGCGTCCTCGGGGGGCATATGAACACTGAAGCTTTCTTT | CSVLGGHMNTEAFF
NA | TRBJ2-2 | TRBV9 | NA | TGTGCCAGCAACACCCCGGGCAGGGGTTTATCCGGGGAGCTGTTTTTT | CASNTPGRGLSGELFF
few | TRBJ2-5 | TRBV20-1 | NA | TGCAGTGCTAGTATCCCAGGCCCGGTGGGGCCCCAGTACTTC | CSASIPGPVGPQYF
NA | TRBJ2-1 | TRBV29-1 | NA | TGCAGCGTCCAGAAATACTCCTACAATGAGCAGTTCTTC | CSVQKYSYNEQFF
NA | TRBJ1-1 | TRBV2 | TRBD1 | TGTGCCAGCAAGGAGGGGGCGAACACTGAAGCTTTCTTT | CASKEGANTEAFF
NA | TRBJ2-5 | TRBV6-1 | NA | TGTGCCAGCGCCTTTGCGGGGTCTAAAGAGACCCAGTACTTC | CASAFAGSKETQYF
NA | TRBJ2-5 | TRBV19 | TRBD2 | TGTGCCACCACAGCGGGGGGGATCGAGACCCAGTACTTC | CATTAGGIETQYF
NA | TRBJ1-4 | TRBV7-9 | NA | TGTGCCAGCAGCTTCGGTGAAAAACTGTTTTTT | CASSFGEKLFF
NA | TRBJ1-1 | TRBV12-3/TRBV12-4 | NA | TGTGCCAGCAGCTCACAGGGCACTGAAGCTTTCTTT | CASSSQGTEAFF
NA | TRBJ1-5 | TRBV2 | TRBD1 | TGTGCCAGCAGTGGCTTCGACAGGGATCGTCTGCAGCCCCAGCATTTT | CASSGFDRDRLQPQHF
NA | TRBJ1-4 | TRBV2 | TRBD1 | TGTGCCGGACGACAGGGATCACAAAAACTGTTTTTT | CAGRQGSQKLFF
NA | TRBJ1-4 | TRBV3-1/TRBV3-2 | NA | TGTGCCAGCAGCCAAGATTCGGAAAAACTGTTTTTT | CASSQDSEKLFF
NA | TRBJ1-5 | TRBV27 | NA | TGTGCCAGCAGTTTAGGTCTAAATAGCAATCAGCCCCAGCATTTT | CASSLGLNSNQPQHF
NA | TRBJ2-1 | TRBV18 | NA | TGTGCCAGCTGCGACAGACCTTACAATGAGCAGTTCTTC | CASCDRPYNEQFF
NA | TRBJ2-1 | TRBV5-1 | NA | TGCGCCAGCAGTCAGCCGCTGACTTCCTACAATGAGCAGTTCTTC | CASSQPLTSYNEQFF
NA | TRBJ1-1 | TRBV10-2 | NA | TGCGCCAGCAGTGAGTCGCGGAGCTTCGTGAACACTGAAGCTTTCTTT | CASSESRSFVNTEAFF
NA | TRBJ1-3 | TRBV5-6 | TRBD1 | TGTGCCAGCAGCACGAGCAGGGACAGGGAGGACACCATATATTTT | CASSTSRDREDTIYF
NA | TRBJ1-6 | TRBV13 | NA | TGTGCCAGCAAGCCGGGACTGAATAATTCACCCCTCCACTTT | CASKPGLNNSPLHF
few | TRBJ2-7 | TRBV5-1 | TRBD2 | TGCGCCAGCAGCACGCGGGGGGGGACCTACGAGCAGTACTTC | CASSTRGGTYEQYF
NA | TRBJ2-3 | TRBV29-1 | NA | TGCAGCGTTGTCGTTCGCACAGATACGCAGTATTTT | CSVVVRTDTQYF
NA | TRBJ2-2 | TRBV18 | NA | TGTGCCAGCTCCCCGACCGGGGAGCTGTTTTTT | CASSPTGELFF
NA | TRBJ1-5 | TRBV21-1 | NA | TGTGCCAGCGGTGGGGCAGGGCAGGGCCCCCAGCATTTT | CASGGAGQGPQHF
NA | TRBJ1-3 | TRBV18 | TRBD1 | TGTGCCAGCTCACCTCCCTTGCGGGACAGGGGGCTTAAATCTGGAAACACCATATATTTT | CASSPPLRDRGLKSGNTIYF
NA | TRBJ1-2 | TRBV5-8 | NA | TGTGCCAGCAGCCCAGGACACCCGGCCCGCTATGGCTACACCTTC | CASSPGHPARYGYTF
NA | TRBJ2-3 | TRBV7-2 | TRBD2 | TGTGCCAGCAGCCGCGGGGGGGCTACAGATACGCAGTATTTT | CASSRGGATDTQYF
NA | TRBJ1-5 | TRBV29-1 | TRBD1 | TGCAGCGTCGGACAGGGTAAAAATCAGCCCCAGCATTTT | CSVGQGKNQPQHF
NA | TRBJ1-1 | TRBV4-1 | TRBD1 | TGCGCCAGCAGCCGGCTTTTATACAGGGGCGGGATGAACACTGAAGCTTTCTTT | CASSRLLYRGGMNTEAFF
NA | TRBJ1-1 | TRBV20-1 | NA | TGCAGTGCTATACAGCTCACTGAAGCTTTCTTT | CSAIQLTEAFF